These T cell receptor beta chains were read from a single sample in a study of blood T cell repertoires in COVID-19. Profiling relied on immunoSEQ multiplex PCR, and the TCRdb table lists in-frame clones only, not all of them. The table has approximately 250,000 clones, 86% seen once; the top ten hold around 1.8%. The sample taken for sequencing was peripheral blood. The receptors shown here come from a man aged 25 to 40 with active or convalescent COVID-19. Each CDR3 is given with its conserved first and last residue. Fields, in order: V gene, J gene, D gene, clone size, CDR3 protein, CDR3 DNA. The D gene is left open where the match is weak. The listing skips clone size in some rows; elsewhere it reads once, few, many or a size class.

v_gene: TRBV15; j_gene: TRBJ1-4; d_gene: TRBD1; abundance: few; CDR3aa: CATSRDGTVNEKLFF; CDR3nt: TGTGCCACCAGCAGAGATGGGACAGTTAATGAAAAACTGTTTTTT
v_gene: TRBV14; j_gene: TRBJ2-7; d_gene: TRBD1; abundance: -; CDR3aa: CASSPGTGREQYF; CDR3nt: TGTGCCAGCAGCCCCGGGACAGGGCGCGAGCAGTACTTC
v_gene: TRBV5-5; j_gene: TRBJ2-3; d_gene: TRBD2; abundance: -; CDR3aa: CASSSEGAGGITDTQYF; CDR3nt: TGTGCCAGCAGCTCGGAGGGAGCGGGGGGGATAACAGATACGCAGTATTTT
v_gene: TRBV5-1; j_gene: TRBJ1-2; d_gene: TRBD1; abundance: -; CDR3aa: CASSVDEGGSYGYTF; CDR3nt: TGCGCCAGCAGCGTAGATGAAGGGGGCAGCTATGGCTACACCTTC
v_gene: TRBV6-1; j_gene: TRBJ2-7; d_gene: -; abundance: -; CDR3aa: CASSEFGRLSEQYF; CDR3nt: TGTGCCAGCAGTGAATTTGGCAGGTTGAGCGAGCAGTACTTC
v_gene: TRBV6-1; j_gene: TRBJ1-1; d_gene: -; abundance: -; CDR3aa: CASSELPAAGDTEAFF; CDR3nt: TGTGCCAGCAGTGAATTACCCGCTGCGGGGGACACTGAAGCTTTCTTT
v_gene: TRBV19; j_gene: TRBJ1-1; d_gene: TRBD1; abundance: -; CDR3aa: CASSVSFRWDRGEDTEAFF; CDR3nt: TGTGCCAGTAGTGTCTCTTTCCGGTGGGACAGGGGAGAGGATACTGAAGCTTTCTTT
v_gene: TRBV2; j_gene: TRBJ1-1; d_gene: -; abundance: -; CDR3aa: CASSEVVMNTEAFF; CDR3nt: TGTGCCAGCAGTGAAGTTGTTATGAACACTGAAGCTTTCTTT
v_gene: TRBV6-4; j_gene: TRBJ2-5; d_gene: -; abundance: once; CDR3aa: CASIEETQYF; CDR3nt: TGTGCCAGCATAGAAGAGACCCAGTACTTC
v_gene: TRBV4-1; j_gene: TRBJ1-2; d_gene: TRBD1; abundance: -; CDR3aa: CASSSRRYRDSYGYTF; CDR3nt: TGCGCCAGCAGCTCCCGCCGCTACCGGGACAGCTATGGCTACACCTTC
v_gene: TRBV7-8; j_gene: TRBJ2-4; d_gene: -; abundance: -; CDR3aa: CASSLAGLPVQYF; CDR3nt: TGTGCCAGCAGCTTGGCCGGACTCCCGGTCCAGTACTTC
v_gene: TRBV11-2; j_gene: TRBJ2-7; d_gene: TRBD1; abundance: -; CDR3aa: CASSLDQGTGAGYEQYF; CDR3nt: TGTGCCAGCAGCTTAGATCAAGGGACAGGGGCCGGTTACGAGCAGTACTTC
v_gene: TRBV5-1; j_gene: TRBJ1-1; d_gene: -; abundance: -; CDR3aa: CASSLIQSNAEAFF; CDR3nt: TGCGCCAGCAGCTTGATCCAGTCCAATGCTGAAGCTTTCTTT
v_gene: TRBV3-1/TRBV3-2; j_gene: TRBJ2-7; d_gene: TRBD1; abundance: once; CDR3aa: CASSRGQGEYEQYF; CDR3nt: TGTGCCAGCAGCCGGGGACAGGGAGAGTACGAGCAGTACTTC
v_gene: TRBV29-1; j_gene: TRBJ2-5; d_gene: TRBD2; abundance: -; CDR3aa: CSVASGGARETQYF; CDR3nt: TGCAGCGTTGCTAGCGGGGGGGCTCGAGAGACCCAGTACTTC
v_gene: TRBV10-1; j_gene: TRBJ2-1; d_gene: TRBD1; abundance: -; CDR3aa: CASSDYGQGYLNEQFF; CDR3nt: TGCGCCAGCAGTGATTACGGACAGGGGTACCTCAATGAGCAGTTCTTC
v_gene: TRBV27; j_gene: TRBJ1-4; d_gene: TRBD1; abundance: -; CDR3aa: CASSSLHRGPGEKLFF; CDR3nt: TGTGCCAGCAGTTCGTTACACAGGGGGCCTGGTGAAAAACTGTTTTTT
v_gene: TRBV2; j_gene: TRBJ1-1; d_gene: -; abundance: -; CDR3aa: CASSRQTNTEAFF; CDR3nt: TGTGCCAGCAGTCGTCAGACAAACACTGAAGCTTTCTTT
v_gene: TRBV18; j_gene: TRBJ1-1; d_gene: -; abundance: -; CDR3aa: CASSPVARNTEAFF; CDR3nt: TGTGCCAGCTCACCGGTCGCGAGGAACACTGAAGCTTTCTTT
v_gene: TRBV6-5; j_gene: TRBJ1-6; d_gene: TRBD1; abundance: -; CDR3aa: CASSRDRGNSPLHF; CDR3nt: TGTGCCAGCAGCCGGGACAGGGGTAATTCACCCCTCCACTTT
v_gene: TRBV5-6; j_gene: TRBJ1-5; d_gene: TRBD1; abundance: -; CDR3aa: CASSIKGAFLGNQPQHF; CDR3nt: TGTGCCAGCAGCATTAAGGGGGCGTTTTTGGGCAATCAGCCCCAGCATTTT
v_gene: TRBV9; j_gene: TRBJ2-5; d_gene: TRBD2; abundance: -; CDR3aa: CASSPGVGGGVGETQYF; CDR3nt: TGTGCCAGCAGCCCCGGTGTGGGGGGAGGGGTGGGAGAGACCCAGTACTTC
v_gene: TRBV4-1; j_gene: TRBJ1-4; d_gene: TRBD1; abundance: -; CDR3aa: CASSQPGTGTPNEKLFF; CDR3nt: TGCGCCAGCAGCCAGCCCGGGACAGGGACACCTAATGAAAAACTGTTTTTT
v_gene: TRBV18; j_gene: TRBJ1-6; d_gene: TRBD1; abundance: -; CDR3aa: CASSPTGQATGGSPLHF; CDR3nt: TGTGCCAGCTCACCAACGGGACAGGCCACAGGGGGTTCACCCCTCCACTTT
v_gene: TRBV7-2; j_gene: TRBJ1-4; d_gene: TRBD1; abundance: few; CDR3aa: CASSHGQVNEKLFF; CDR3nt: TGTGCCAGCAGCCACGGACAGGTTAATGAAAAACTGTTTTTT
v_gene: TRBV5-5; j_gene: TRBJ2-3; d_gene: -; abundance: -; CDR3aa: CASSHDLDRTDTQYF; CDR3nt: TGTGCCAGCAGCCATGACTTAGATCGCACAGATACGCAGTATTTT
v_gene: TRBV19; j_gene: TRBJ1-2; d_gene: -; abundance: -; CDR3aa: CASSIGPQIAGINPNYGYTF; CDR3nt: TGTGCCAGTAGTATAGGTCCCCAGATAGCTGGAATTAACCCTAACTATGGCTACACCTTC
v_gene: TRBV4-2; j_gene: TRBJ2-7; d_gene: TRBD1; abundance: once; CDR3aa: CASSQDQTGGQEQYF; CDR3nt: TGTGCCAGCAGCCAAGATCAAACAGGGGGTCAGGAGCAGTACTTC
v_gene: TRBV7-2; j_gene: TRBJ2-3; d_gene: TRBD1; abundance: -; CDR3aa: CASSRDRFTDTQYF; CDR3nt: TGTGCCAGCAGCCGGGACAGGTTCACAGATACGCAGTATTTT
v_gene: TRBV29-1; j_gene: TRBJ1-2; d_gene: -; abundance: -; CDR3aa: CSVPTTDSYGYTF; CDR3nt: TGCAGCGTTCCTACGACAGATTCCTATGGCTACACCTTC
v_gene: TRBV2; j_gene: TRBJ2-7; d_gene: TRBD1; abundance: -; CDR3aa: CASSSLGQGYEQYF; CDR3nt: TGTGCCAGCAGCTCGTTGGGACAGGGTTACGAGCAGTACTTC
v_gene: TRBV11-2; j_gene: TRBJ2-2; d_gene: -; abundance: -; CDR3aa: CASSLEGASTGELFF; CDR3nt: TGTGCCAGCAGCTTAGAGGGGGCGAGCACCGGGGAGCTGTTTTTT
v_gene: TRBV19; j_gene: TRBJ2-1; d_gene: TRBD1; abundance: -; CDR3aa: CASRLDGTGGYEQFF; CDR3nt: TGTGCCAGTAGATTAGATGGGACAGGGGGCTATGAGCAGTTCTTC
v_gene: TRBV6-1; j_gene: TRBJ2-7; d_gene: TRBD1; abundance: -; CDR3aa: CASSETRDRGQQYF; CDR3nt: TGTGCCAGCAGTGAAACGAGGGACAGAGGACAGCAGTACTTC
v_gene: TRBV2; j_gene: TRBJ1-6; d_gene: -; abundance: -; CDR3aa: CASRGTQDNSPLHF; CDR3nt: TGTGCCAGCAGGGGGACACAGGATAATTCACCCCTCCACTTT
v_gene: TRBV13; j_gene: TRBJ2-6; d_gene: -; abundance: few; CDR3aa: CASSLLLGANVLTF; CDR3nt: TGTGCCAGCAGCTTACTGTTGGGGGCCAACGTCCTGACTTTC
v_gene: TRBV19; j_gene: TRBJ2-3; d_gene: TRBD2; abundance: -; CDR3aa: CASSISSSGAADTQYF; CDR3nt: TGTGCCAGTAGTATAAGCTCTAGCGGGGCCGCGGATACGCAGTATTTT
v_gene: TRBV5-1; j_gene: TRBJ2-3; d_gene: TRBD2; abundance: -; CDR3aa: CASSSSGGLGSNTQYF; CDR3nt: TGCGCCAGCAGCTCTAGCGGGGGCCTTGGATCGAATACGCAGTATTTT
v_gene: TRBV6-5; j_gene: TRBJ2-7; d_gene: TRBD1; abundance: -; CDR3aa: CASSYSWDRPYEQYF; CDR3nt: TGTGCCAGCAGTTACTCCTGGGACAGGCCCTACGAGCAGTACTTC
v_gene: TRBV19; j_gene: TRBJ2-3; d_gene: TRBD1; abundance: -; CDR3aa: CASSMGQASTDTQYF; CDR3nt: TGTGCCAGTAGTATGGGACAGGCCAGCACAGATACGCAGTATTTT
v_gene: TRBV29-1; j_gene: TRBJ2-7; d_gene: TRBD2; abundance: -; CDR3aa: CSVVGLAGRISYEQYF; CDR3nt: TGCAGCGTTGTAGGTCTAGCGGGGCGTATCTCCTACGAGCAGTACTTC
v_gene: TRBV6-5; j_gene: TRBJ2-7; d_gene: -; abundance: once; CDR3aa: CASSYSIWEYEQYF; CDR3nt: TGTGCCAGCAGTTACTCGATATGGGAGTACGAGCAGTACTTC
v_gene: TRBV19; j_gene: TRBJ1-1; d_gene: -; abundance: -; CDR3aa: CASSMVPPGDGGTEAFF; CDR3nt: TGTGCCAGTAGTATGGTCCCCCCGGGGGACGGCGGCACTGAAGCTTTCTTT
v_gene: TRBV2; j_gene: TRBJ2-3; d_gene: TRBD2; abundance: -; CDR3aa: CASSGRGGDTDTQYF; CDR3nt: TGTGCCAGCAGTGGACGGGGAGGGGACACAGATACGCAGTATTTT
v_gene: TRBV18; j_gene: TRBJ2-1; d_gene: TRBD2; abundance: -; CDR3aa: CASSRRRGDSGEQFF; CDR3nt: TGTGCCAGCTCCCGTAGGCGGGGGGACTCGGGTGAGCAGTTCTTC
v_gene: TRBV9; j_gene: TRBJ1-1; d_gene: -; abundance: -; CDR3aa: CASSVVDSPNAEAFF; CDR3nt: TGTGCCAGCAGCGTCGTTGACAGTCCCAATGCTGAAGCTTTCTTT
v_gene: TRBV4-1; j_gene: TRBJ2-2; d_gene: -; abundance: -; CDR3aa: CASRATGELFF; CDR3nt: TGCGCCAGCAGGGCCACCGGGGAGCTGTTTTTT
v_gene: TRBV27; j_gene: TRBJ2-7; d_gene: -; abundance: -; CDR3aa: CASSLRTAYEQYF; CDR3nt: TGTGCCAGCAGTTTGCGGACAGCCTACGAGCAGTACTTC
v_gene: TRBV9; j_gene: TRBJ2-1; d_gene: TRBD1; abundance: -; CDR3aa: CASSAEDRGREQFF; CDR3nt: TGTGCCAGCAGCGCAGAAGACAGGGGAAGAGAGCAGTTCTTC
v_gene: TRBV19; j_gene: TRBJ1-2; d_gene: -; abundance: -; CDR3aa: CASKNDRSNYGYTF; CDR3nt: TGTGCCAGTAAGAATGACAGATCTAACTATGGCTACACCTTC
v_gene: TRBV6-6; j_gene: TRBJ1-5; d_gene: TRBD1; abundance: -; CDR3aa: CASKIGTGGQPQHF; CDR3nt: TGTGCCAGCAAAATTGGGACAGGAGGTCAGCCCCAGCATTTT
v_gene: TRBV9; j_gene: TRBJ2-2; d_gene: -; abundance: -; CDR3aa: CASSAWSAGELFF; CDR3nt: TGTGCCAGCAGCGCGTGGTCGGCCGGGGAGCTGTTTTTT
v_gene: TRBV9; j_gene: TRBJ2-5; d_gene: TRBD1; abundance: -; CDR3aa: CASSSPSWDRGETQYF; CDR3nt: TGTGCCAGCAGCTCCCCTTCGTGGGACAGGGGGGAGACCCAGTACTTC